This T cell receptor (beta chain) derives from a study of blood T cells in healthy people across ages. For the second PCR, which ran for about 6 to 11 cycles, a sample-barcoded 5' primer and a J-beta primer mix were used. The yield of each sample was at least 2.5 million CDR3-containing paired-end reads. MiXCR, applied by TCRdb to the 5' RACE reads, yields one record per CDR3 protein. The data hold around 1,900,000 distinct CDR3 sequences, with roughly two fifths observed a single time. With respect to this clonotype: Its antigen is currently unknown.

The germline V and J ends were trimmed by 2 bases and 0 bases, with 13 bases remaining between them. CDR1 is MNHEY, CDR2 SMNVEV, per germline (reference sequence). This CDR3 comprises 16 residues. Overall study results and limits: Unknown CMV status may confound age-related changes in expanded clones.

The authors drew about 9.5 milliliters of peripheral blood from each donor. The chain combines TRBV27 with TRBJ1-1, with no clear D. Sample: blood. This TCR came from a human donor in good health. This CDR3 is CASSLRAGTMNTEAFF. The CDR3 region has the DNA TGTGCCAGCAGTTTAAGGGCAGGCACCATGAACACTGAAGCTTTCTTT.